The present T cell receptor (beta chain) was sequenced within a study of Ad26.COV2.S vaccination and SARS-CoV-2 variants. The CDR3 runs 18 residues. The J segment lost 1 base and the V segment lost 4 bases, leaving 15 bases of the junction unmatched. Germline loops: CDR1 LGHDT, CDR2 YNNKEL (reference sequence). As for treatment: 15 to 20 received Ad26.COV2.S at low or high dose, single or two shots; about 5 received placebo; per-sample allocation not given. Sampling occurred on day 63 after the first vaccine or placebo injection. Assay used: immunoSEQ multiplex PCR; TCRdb lists only in-frame clones, some missing. The sample consists of some 340,000 clones, 86% of them appearing once.

This TCR was recovered from a person aged 18-65 years who received the Ad26.COV2.S COVID-19 vaccine or a placebo. The source material was peripheral blood, sampled in a trial of Ad26.COV2.S vaccine versus placebo. The V and J genes are TRBV3-1 (or the pseudogene TRBV3-2) and TRBJ1-1; 7 bases line up with TRBD1. CDR3 in amino acids: CASSPKWERGRENTEAFF. Written as DNA, the CDR3 is TGTGCCAGCAGCCCGAAGTGGGAAAGGGGGCGGGAGAACACTGAAGCTTTCTTT.